The clone carrying this T cell receptor (beta chain) was counted at least ten times. The V and J ends lost 1 base and 1 base respectively, with 8 bases between them. Germline-derived CDR1 and CDR2 are SGHTA and FQGNSA. The CDR3 contains 16 residues. The data stem from a study of low-dose radiotherapy and immunotherapy resistance in tumors. Overall study: Treatment of Cohort 2 consisted of 1 Gy per fraction every two weeks, amounting to 13 Gy over 26 weeks. Every two weeks patients got nivolumab 240 mg flat dose, plus ipilimumab 1 mg/kg every six weeks, intravenously. At a dose of 200 mg/m2, intravenous cyclophosphamide was given every two weeks, one day before radiation and immunotherapy. Patients received 300 mg of oral aspirin each day across four cycles, commencing on cycle 1 day 1.

Indicated time point: before trial treatment. Alpha and beta chains were covered, as first-strand cDNA relied on TRAV- and TRBV-specific primers. TCRs were amplified for approximately 21 PCR cycles with a constant-region primer and V-primer adapter. TCRdb recomputed calls from the reads with MiXCR, one row per CDR3 protein. The table has fewer than 90,000 distinct CDR3 sequences, around 30% seen once. This chain connects TRBV7-2 to TRBJ2-6; D gene unclear. This TCR was sampled from a female donor with ovarian cancer. The sample consisted of PBMCs, taken before treatment. The CDR3 sequence: CASSLVAGSGANVLTF. The CDR3 DNA is TGTGCCAGCAGCTTAGTCGCCGGTTCTGGGGCCAACGTCCTGACTTTC.